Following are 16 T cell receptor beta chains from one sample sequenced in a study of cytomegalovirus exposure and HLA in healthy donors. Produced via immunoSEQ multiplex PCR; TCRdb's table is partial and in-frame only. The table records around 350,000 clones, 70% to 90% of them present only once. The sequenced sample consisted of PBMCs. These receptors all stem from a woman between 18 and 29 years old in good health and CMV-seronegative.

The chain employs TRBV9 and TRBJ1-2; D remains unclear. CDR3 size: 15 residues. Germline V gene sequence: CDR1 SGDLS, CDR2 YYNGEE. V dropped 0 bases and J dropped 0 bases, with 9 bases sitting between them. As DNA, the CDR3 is TGTGCCAGCAGCGTAGTACAGACCCCTAACTATGGCTACACCTTC. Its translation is CASSVVQTPNYGYTF.

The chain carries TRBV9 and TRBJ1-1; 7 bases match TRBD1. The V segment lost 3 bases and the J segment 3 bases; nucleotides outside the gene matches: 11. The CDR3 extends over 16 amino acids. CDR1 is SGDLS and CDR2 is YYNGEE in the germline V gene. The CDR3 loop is CASSAGYDRADTEAFF. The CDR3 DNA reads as TGTGCCAGCAGCGCCGGTTACGACAGGGCGGACACTGAAGCTTTCTTT.

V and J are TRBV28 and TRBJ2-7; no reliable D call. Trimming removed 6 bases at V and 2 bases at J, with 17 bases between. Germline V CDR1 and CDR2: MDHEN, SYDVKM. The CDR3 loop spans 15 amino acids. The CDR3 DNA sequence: TGTGCCAGCAGCAACAGCCCCACTCGGCCCTACGAGCAGTACTTC. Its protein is CASSNSPTRPYEQYF.

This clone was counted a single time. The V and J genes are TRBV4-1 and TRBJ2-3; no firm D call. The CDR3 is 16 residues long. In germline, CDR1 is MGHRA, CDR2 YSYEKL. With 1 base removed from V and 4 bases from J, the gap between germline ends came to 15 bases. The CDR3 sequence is CASSQVGFIEPDTQYF. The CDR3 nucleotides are TGCGCCAGCAGCCAAGTCGGGTTTATTGAGCCAGATACGCAGTATTTT.

The CDR3 spells CASSSGGGGIPYEQYF. The CDR3 coding sequence is TGTGCCAGCAGCTCAGGGGGCGGGGGAATACCCTACGAGCAGTACTTC. V gene TRBV28 combines with J gene TRBJ2-7; D is perhaps TRBD1 (8 bases). V was trimmed by 6 bases and J by 2 bases, leaving 20 bases between them. The CDR3 has 16 amino acids. Germline CDR1 is MDHEN and CDR2 is SYDVKM.

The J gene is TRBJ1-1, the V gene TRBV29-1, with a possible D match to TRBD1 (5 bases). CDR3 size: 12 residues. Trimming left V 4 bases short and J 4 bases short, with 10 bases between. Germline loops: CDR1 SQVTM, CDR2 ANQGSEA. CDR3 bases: TGCAGCGTTGTACAAAGGGGCACTGAAGCTTTCTTT. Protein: CSVVQRGTEAFF.

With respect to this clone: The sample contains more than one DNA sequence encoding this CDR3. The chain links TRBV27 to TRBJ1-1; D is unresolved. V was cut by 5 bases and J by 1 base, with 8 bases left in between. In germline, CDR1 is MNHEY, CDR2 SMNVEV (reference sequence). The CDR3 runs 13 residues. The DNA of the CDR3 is TGTGCCAGCAGTCTTGCCGGGAACACTGAAGCTTTCTTT. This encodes CASSLAGNTEAFF.

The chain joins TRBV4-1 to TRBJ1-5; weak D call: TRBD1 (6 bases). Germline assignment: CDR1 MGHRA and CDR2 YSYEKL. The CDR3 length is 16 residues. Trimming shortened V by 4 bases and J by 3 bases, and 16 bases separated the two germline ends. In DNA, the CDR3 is TGCGCCAGCAGCCTCATAATGGGGGACACCAATCAGCCCCAGCATTTT. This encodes CASSLIMGDTNQPQHF.

CDR3 protein: CASSPGGGEQYF. CDR3 sequence (DNA): TGTGCCAGCAGCCCGGGGGGAGGGGAGCAGTACTTC. The chain joins TRBV5-4 to TRBJ2-7; 7 nucleotides match TRBD2. The ends lost 4 bases at V and 7 bases at J; junction bases unmatched: 5. Per the germline V gene, CDR1 is SGHNT and CDR2 is YYREEE (reference sequence). The CDR3 sequence is 12 residues long.

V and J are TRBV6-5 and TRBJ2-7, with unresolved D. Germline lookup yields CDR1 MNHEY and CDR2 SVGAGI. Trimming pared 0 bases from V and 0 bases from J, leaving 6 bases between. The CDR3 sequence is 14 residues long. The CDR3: CASSYSRSSYEQYF. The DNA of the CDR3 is TGTGCCAGCAGTTACTCGAGGAGCTCCTACGAGCAGTACTTC.

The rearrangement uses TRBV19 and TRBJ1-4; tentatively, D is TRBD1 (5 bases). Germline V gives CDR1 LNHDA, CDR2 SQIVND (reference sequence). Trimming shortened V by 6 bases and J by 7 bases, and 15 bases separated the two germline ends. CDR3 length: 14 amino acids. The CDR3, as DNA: TGTGCCAGTAGGTCCAGGGAGGGAGGTGAAAAACTGTTTTTT. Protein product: CASRSREGGEKLFF. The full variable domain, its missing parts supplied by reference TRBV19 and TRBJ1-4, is DGGITQSPKYLFRKEGQNVTLSCEQNLNHDAMYWYRQDPGQGLRLIYYSQIVNDFQKGDIAEGYSVSREKKESFPLTVTSAQKNPTAFYLCASRSREGGEKLFFGSGTQLSVL.

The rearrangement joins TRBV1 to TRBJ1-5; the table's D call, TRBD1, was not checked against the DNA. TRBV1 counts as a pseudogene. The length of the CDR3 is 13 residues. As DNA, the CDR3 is TGCACCAGCAGACGACAGGGGGATCAGCCCCAGCATTTT. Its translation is CTSRRQGDQPQHF.

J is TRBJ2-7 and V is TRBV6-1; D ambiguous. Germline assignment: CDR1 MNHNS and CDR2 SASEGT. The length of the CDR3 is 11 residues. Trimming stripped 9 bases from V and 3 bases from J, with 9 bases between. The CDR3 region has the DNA TGTGCCAGTTGGGCCAACTACGAGCAGTACTTC. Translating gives CASWANYEQYF.

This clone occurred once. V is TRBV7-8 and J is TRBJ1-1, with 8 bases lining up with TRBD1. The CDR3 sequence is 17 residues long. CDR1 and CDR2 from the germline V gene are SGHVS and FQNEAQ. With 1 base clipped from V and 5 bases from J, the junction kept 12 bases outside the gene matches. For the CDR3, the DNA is TGTGCCAGCAGCTTAGTAGGGGCTAGGACAGGGCGAACTGAAGCTTTCTTT. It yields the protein CASSLVGARTGRTEAFF. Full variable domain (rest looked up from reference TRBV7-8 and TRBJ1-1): GAGVSQSPRYKVAKRGQDVALRCDPISGHVSLFWYQQALGQGPEFLTYFQNEAQLDKSGLPSDRFFAERPEGSVSTLKIQRTQQEDSAVYLCASSLVGARTGRTEAFFGQGTRLTVV.

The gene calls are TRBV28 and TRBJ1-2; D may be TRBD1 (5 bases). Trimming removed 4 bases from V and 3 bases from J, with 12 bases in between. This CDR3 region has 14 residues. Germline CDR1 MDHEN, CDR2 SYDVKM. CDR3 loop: CASSSVRGDYGYTF. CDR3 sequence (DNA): TGTGCCAGCAGTTCCGTCCGGGGGGACTATGGCTACACCTTC.

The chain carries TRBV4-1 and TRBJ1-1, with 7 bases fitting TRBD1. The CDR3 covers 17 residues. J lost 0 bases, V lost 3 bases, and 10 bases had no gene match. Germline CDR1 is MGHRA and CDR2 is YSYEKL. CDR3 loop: CASSHDRDSNMNTEAFF. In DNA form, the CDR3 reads TGCGCCAGCAGCCATGATCGGGACAGCAACATGAACACTGAAGCTTTCTTT.